This passage covers 5 T cell receptor beta chains from one sample sequenced in a study of T cell repertoires in cytomegalovirus infection. TCRdb fed the reads into MiXCR, producing one record per CDR3 protein. The sample carries roughly 160,000 distinct CDR3 sequences, 20% to 25% recorded once. What these receptors recognize is not known. The sample here was CD8+ T cells from cultured PBMCs, taken from culture after CMV antigen stimulation. The receptors were sampled from a human donor in good health (CMV status not recorded). Some clones in this sample may be carry-over from other donors' samples.

The V gene is TRBV28, the J gene TRBJ1-1, with D perhaps matching TRBD1 (6 bases). The V end lost 3 bases, the J end lost 4 bases, and 15 bases lay between the germline ends. This CDR3 region has 15 residues. Germline CDR1 is MDHEN and CDR2 is SYDVKM. The CDR3 here is CASSFRQEGGTEAFF. The CDR3 DNA sequence: TGTGCCAGCAGTTTTCGTCAGGAGGGGGGCACTGAAGCTTTCTTT.

In its sample, this clonotype was seen a few times. The chain employs TRBV7-8 and TRBJ2-5, with D possibly called TRBD1 or TRBD2 (5 bases each). The CDR3 totals 15 residues. CDR1 is SGHVS and CDR2 is FQNEAQ in the germline V gene. Trimming pared 6 bases from V and 5 bases from J, leaving 19 bases between. Here the CDR3 DNA reads TGTGCCAGCAGAACACTAGTGGGAGAGGGGGAGACCCAGTACTTC. The encoded protein is CASRTLVGEGETQYF. Combining the CDR3 with reference TRBV7-8 and TRBJ2-5 gives the whole variable domain GAGVSQSPRYKVAKRGQDVALRCDPISGHVSLFWYQQALGQGPEFLTYFQNEAQLDKSGLPSDRFFAERPEGSVSTLKIQRTQQEDSAVYLCASRTLVGEGETQYFGPGTRLLVL.

The J gene is TRBJ2-7, the V gene TRBV7-2; the D call may be TRBD1 or TRBD2 (5 bases each). Germline-derived CDR1 and CDR2 are SGHTA and FQGNSA. The ends were cut back, 1 base at V and 5 bases at J, with 12 bases in the middle. CDR3 size: 14 residues. The CDR3 reads CASSLGGRGNEQYF. For the CDR3, the DNA is TGTGCCAGCAGCTTAGGGGGGAGAGGGAACGAGCAGTACTTC.

The sample holds a few counts of this clonotype. This chain joins TRBV29-1 and TRBJ2-7; 7 bases align to TRBD1. The CDR3 has 16 amino acids. The germline CDR1 and CDR2 sequences are SQVTM and ANQGSEA. V shed 7 bases and J 2 bases; nucleotides not matched to a gene: 17. The DNA of the CDR3 is TGCAGCGCCCAGACGATCCCCGGGACAGAACCCTACGAGCAGTACTTC. It yields the protein CSAQTIPGTEPYEQYF.

This clonotype was counted between two and nine times. V usage is TRBV7-9 and J usage is TRBJ1-3; weak D call: TRBD1 (6 bases). The CDR3 runs to 14 residues. Trimming took 4 bases from V and 1 from J, leaving 8 bases between them. The germline CDR1 and CDR2 sequences are SEHNR and FQNEAQ (reference sequence). The DNA for the CDR3 is TGTGCCAGCAGCTCAGGGGTGTCTGGAAACACCATATATTTT. Translating it yields CASSSGVSGNTIYF.